This T cell receptor beta chain was found in a study of T cells in Graves' hyperthyroidism and ophthalmopathy. The study included ophthalmopathy patients with Clinical Activity Score at least 3, NOSPECS grade at least 4 and duration under 3 months. Diagnosis rested on symptoms, serum thyroxine and TRAb, thyroid ultrasound, and orbital computed tomography. Researchers amplified the TCR beta CDR3 regions from RNA transcripts. HTBI primers were employed in a first-round RT-PCR of the TCR CDR3. TCRdb called the multiplex PCR reads again in MiXCR, with one record for every CDR3 protein. Among fewer than 450,000 distinct CDR3 sequences listed, less than 20% were seen once. Study-level results: A 13 V-J model separated ophthalmopathy from stable hyperthyroidism.

This clonotype was observed at least ten times. Its target is unknown. CDR3 length: 16 amino acids. V was pared by 3 bases and J by 8 bases, with 16 bases of the junction left unmatched. Germline CDR1 reads LGHDT; CDR2 reads YNNKEL (reference sequence). The material sequenced was blood. This TCR derives from a man aged 18 to 29 with Graves' ophthalmopathy. The rearrangement joins TRBV3-1 to TRBJ2-7, with 7 bases aligning to TRBD2. CDR3 in amino acids: CASSQLGGDRNTKQYF. The CDR3 DNA reads TGTGCCAGCAGCCAGCTGGGGGGGGACCGAAATACGAAGCAGTACTTC.